The rows below give T cell receptor beta chains drawn from one sample of a study of shared clonotypes between healthy human individuals. Data came from immunoSEQ multiplex PCR; TCRdb stores just in-frame clones and leaves some out. This sample has some 2.1 million clones, with roughly 95% found just once. The sequenced sample was naive CD8+ T cells sorted from blood. These receptor sequences come from a man aged 18 to 35 in good health. Both conserved end residues are part of each CDR3. D genes are given only for firm matches. The size entry is marked missing in some rows and otherwise reads once, few, many or a size class.

CDR3	DNA	size	V	J	D
CASSLGGPYEQYF	TGTGCCAGCAGTTTGGGGGGCCCCTACGAGCAGTACTTC	.	TRBV28	TRBJ2-7	.
CASSPPNTGELFF	TGTGCCAGCAGCCCCCCGAACACCGGGGAGCTGTTTTTT	once	TRBV5-6	TRBJ2-2	.
CASSPERVLGTEAFF	TGCGCCAGCAGCCCGGAAAGGGTCCTGGGGACTGAAGCTTTCTTT	.	TRBV4-1	TRBJ1-1	.
CASSQFDPTGELFF	TGCGCCAGCAGCCAATTCGATCCCACCGGGGAGCTGTTTTTT	.	TRBV4-3	TRBJ2-2	.
CASSSSGGEFSYEQYF	TGTGCCAGCAGCTCTTCTGGGGGGGAATTCTCCTACGAGCAGTACTTC	few	TRBV5-4	TRBJ2-7	TRBD2
CASSLGGGNNEQFF	TGTGCCAGCAGTTTGGGGGGCGGGAACAATGAGCAGTTCTTC	once	TRBV27	TRBJ2-1	.
CASSVDGVGETQYF	TGTGCCAGCAGCGTCGATGGGGTTGGGGAGACCCAGTACTTC	.	TRBV9	TRBJ2-5	.
CAWTGGNTEAFF	TGTGCCTGGACAGGTGGGAACACTGAAGCTTTCTTT	few	TRBV30	TRBJ1-1	.
CASSVGVYSPLHF	TGTGCCAGCAGCGTGGGGGTTTATTCACCCCTCCACTTT	.	TRBV9	TRBJ1-6	.
CASSPILSEGLNTEAFF	TGTGCCAGCAGTCCTATACTATCGGAGGGGTTGAACACTGAAGCTTTCTTT	.	TRBV27	TRBJ1-1	.
CASSLGAAGLNTGELFF	TGTGCCAGCAGCTTGGGGGCGGCGGGGCTGAACACCGGGGAGCTGTTTTTT	.	TRBV5-4	TRBJ2-2	.
CASSGGPSYEQYF	TGTGCCAGCAGCGGGGGACCCTCCTACGAGCAGTACTTC	.	TRBV5-4	TRBJ2-7	.
CASSSLLIVTQYF	TGTGCCAGCAGCTCCCTTCTCATCGTTACGCAGTATTTT	.	TRBV7-2	TRBJ2-3	.
CSVEVWAGDNYGYTF	TGCAGCGTTGAGGTTTGGGCAGGTGATAACTATGGCTACACCTTC	.	TRBV29-1	TRBJ1-2	.
CASTPGRGNYGYTF	TGCGCCAGCACCCCCGGTCGGGGTAACTATGGCTACACCTTC	.	TRBV4-3	TRBJ1-2	.
CASSATGEGYEQYF	TGTGCCAGCAGCGCGACAGGGGAAGGCTACGAGCAGTACTTC	.	TRBV27	TRBJ2-7	TRBD1
CASSAWGAGTDTQYF	TGCGCCAGCAGTGCTTGGGGGGCCGGAACAGATACGCAGTATTTT	.	TRBV10-2	TRBJ2-3	.
CASSFQGPYEQYF	TGTGCCAGCAGTTTTCAGGGTCCCTACGAGCAGTACTTC	.	TRBV27	TRBJ2-7	.
CASSLTGLELFF	TGTGCCAGCAGCTTAACGGGGTTAGAACTGTTTTTT	.	TRBV7-2	TRBJ1-4	.